The 9 T cell receptor beta chains reported below all come from one sample, sequenced in a study of blood T cell repertoires in COVID-19. Sequencing used immunoSEQ multiplex PCR; TCRdb keeps in-frame clones, though not all of them. The table shows 35,000 to 45,000 clones, with 92% occurring only once. The sequenced material came from peripheral blood. The receptors derive from a man aged 45-60 years with active COVID-19.

V usage is TRBV24-1 and J usage is TRBJ2-1; possibly TRBD1 for D (6 bases). Germline V lookup: CDR1 KGHDR, CDR2 SFDVKD. The CDR3 sequence is 12 residues long. V was pared by 7 bases and J by 4 bases, with 7 bases between. The CDR3 sequence: CATRDRYNEQFF. For the CDR3, the DNA is TGTGCCACCAGGGACAGATACAATGAGCAGTTCTTC.

The rearrangement joins TRBV28 to TRBJ1-1; no clear D. With 2 bases removed from V and 5 bases from J, the gap between germline ends came to 6 bases. The V gene's germline CDR1 is MDHEN and CDR2 SYDVKM. CDR3 size: 12 residues. The CDR3 coding sequence is TGTGCCAGCAGTTTAGGGAGGACTGAAGCTTTCTTT. Translation: CASSLGRTEAFF. Full variable domain (rest looked up from reference TRBV28 and TRBJ1-1): DVKVTQSSRYLVKRTGEKVFLECVQDMDHENMFWYRQDPGLGLRLIYFSYDVKMKEKGDIPEGYSVSREKKERFSLILESASTNQTSMYLCASSLGRTEAFFGQGTRLTVV.

This chain links TRBV6-5 with TRBJ2-3; the match to TRBD2 covers 8 bases. This CDR3 has 16 amino acids. V gave up 2 bases and J gave up 0 bases; unmatched junction bases: 4. Germline-derived CDR1 and CDR2 are MNHEY and SVGAGI. The CDR3 loop is CASSYGLAGSTDTQYF. The CDR3 nucleotides are TGTGCCAGCAGTTACGGGTTAGCGGGAAGCACAGATACGCAGTATTTT.

The chain joins TRBV5-4 to TRBJ1-6; D may be TRBD1 (5 bases). The CDR3 extends over 16 amino acids. Germline V lookup: CDR1 SGHNT, CDR2 YYREEE (reference sequence). V dropped 3 bases and J dropped 7 bases, with 17 bases sitting between them. DNA of the CDR3: TGTGCCAGCAGCTCGGGGGATGAGCCCCTGAATTCACCCCTCCACTTT. Protein sequence: CASSSGDEPLNSPLHF.

The rearrangement joins TRBV5-1 to TRBJ2-3; 10 nucleotides agree with TRBD1. In germline, CDR1 is SGHRS, CDR2 YFSETQ. The CDR3 consists of 17 residues. The J segment lost 1 base and the V segment lost 4 bases, leaving 9 bases of the junction unmatched. CDR3 DNA sequence: TGCGCCAGCAGCCCTGGACAGGGGGTTTATCGCACAGATACGCAGTATTTT. Translating gives CASSPGQGVYRTDTQYF.

This chain joins TRBV9 and TRBJ2-3; TRBD2 agrees at 11 bases. The trim removed 3 bases at V and 2 bases at J, leaving 8 bases unmatched. From germline, CDR1 is SGDLS and CDR2 YYNGEE. This CDR3 has 17 residues. The CDR3 is CASSGRPGLAVTDTQYF. CDR3 bases: TGTGCCAGCAGCGGTCGGCCGGGACTAGCGGTCACAGATACGCAGTATTTT.

The V gene is TRBV5-1, the J gene TRBJ2-1; TRBD2 matches at 7 bases. Germline CDR1 and CDR2: SGHRS and YFSETQ. CDR3 length: 15 amino acids. Trimming removed 0 bases from V and 3 bases from J; junction bases left unmatched: 3. CDR3 sequence reads: CASSLEAGVYNEQFF. For the CDR3, the DNA is TGCGCCAGCAGCTTGGAGGCGGGAGTCTACAATGAGCAGTTCTTC.

The V and J genes are TRBV24-1 and TRBJ2-1, with TRBD1 matching over 7 bases. Germline V gives CDR1 KGHDR, CDR2 SFDVKD. This CDR3 contains 18 residues. V trimming: 2 bases; J trimming: 5 bases; junction bases outside the gene matches: 14. CDR3 bases: TGTGCCACCAGTGATTCCGGGACAGTAAAGGGAATAGACAATGAGCAGTTCTTC. This encodes CATSDSGTVKGIDNEQFF.

V is TRBV6-6 and J is TRBJ1-3; 7 nucleotides align to TRBD1. The CDR3 is made up of 19 amino acids. CDR1 and CDR2 from the germline V gene are MNHNY and SVGAGI (reference sequence). With V trimmed by 5 bases and J by 2 bases, 18 bases remained unmatched. The CDR3 loop is CASSPINPNRGSPGNTIYF. CDR3 nucleotides: TGTGCCAGCAGTCCCATTAACCCCAACAGGGGATCCCCTGGAAACACCATATATTTT.